This T cell receptor beta chain was identified during a study of T cell changes during pregnancy in multiple sclerosis. The V gene lost 5 bases and the J gene lost 5 bases, with 13 bases spanning the gap. CDR3 length: 14 residues. The germline V gene encodes CDR1 LNHNV and CDR2 YYDKDF (reference sequence). Data came from immunoSEQ multiplex PCR; TCRdb stores just in-frame clones and leaves some out. Among about 24,000 clones listed, more than 70% were seen once. The rearrangement links TRBV15 to TRBJ2-1, with D possibly TRBD2 on 6 matching bases. This receptor was identified in a female donor in good health, enrolled as a control in a pregnancy study. The specimen was CD4+ T cells from peripheral blood mononuclear cells, collected in the first trimester of pregnancy. Here the CDR3 reads CATSSRDLDNEQFF. The CDR3 DNA reads TGTGCCACCAGCTCGCGGGACTTAGACAATGAGCAGTTCTTC.